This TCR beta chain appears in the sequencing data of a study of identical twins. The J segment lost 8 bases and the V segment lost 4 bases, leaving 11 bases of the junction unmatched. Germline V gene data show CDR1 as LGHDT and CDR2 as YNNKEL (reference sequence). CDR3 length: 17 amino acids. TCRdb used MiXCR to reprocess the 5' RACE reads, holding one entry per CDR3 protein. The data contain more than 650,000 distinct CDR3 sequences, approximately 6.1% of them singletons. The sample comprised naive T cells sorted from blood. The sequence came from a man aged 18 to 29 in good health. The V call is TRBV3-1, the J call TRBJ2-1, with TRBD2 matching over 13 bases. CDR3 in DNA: TGTGCCAGCAGCCCAGGACTAGCGGGAGACGGTAGCGATGAGCAGTTCTTC. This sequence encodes CASSPGLAGDGSDEQFF.